These 30 T cell receptor beta chains came from one sample sequenced in a study of blood T cell repertoires in COVID-19. Here immunoSEQ multiplex PCR was the method, and the copy in TCRdb shows in-frame clones only, minus some. The sample has about 350,000 clones, 87% seen once; the top ten hold around 9.9%. Specimen: peripheral blood. These TCRs come from a young man with COVID-19, enrolled during active disease.

The V and J genes are TRBV6-1 and TRBJ2-7; TRBD2 matches 8 bases. The V and J ends lost 2 bases and 5 bases, in that order; junction bases with no gene match: 11. The CDR3 totals 16 residues. Germline CDR1 is MNHNS and CDR2 is SASEGT. The CDR3 loop reads CASSEFFREGSHEQYF. CDR3 coding DNA: TGTGCCAGCAGTGAATTCTTTCGGGAGGGAAGCCACGAGCAGTACTTC.

This chain uses TRBV28 with TRBJ2-2; TRBD1 agrees at 7 bases. The germline V gene encodes CDR1 MDHEN and CDR2 SYDVKM. CDR3 length equals 13 residues. V lost 11 bases and J lost 5; bases outside the gene matches: 8. CDR3 in DNA: TGTGCCGGCCGACAGGGTGTGACCGGGGAGCTGTTTTTT. It is translated as CAGRQGVTGELFF.

The J gene is TRBJ1-5, the V gene TRBV5-8; D not resolved. The CDR3 totals 14 residues. Germline V gene lookup returns CDR1 SGHTS and CDR2 YDEGEE. V lost 3 bases and J lost 5, with 12 bases in between. The CDR3 DNA follows: TGTGCCAGCAGCTCATCAAGGAGCTATCAGCCCCAGCATTTT. The encoded protein is CASSSSRSYQPQHF.

Here the CDR3 DNA reads TGTGCCAGCAGCGACAGGGCCCCGGGAAGTGGGACTGAAGCTTTCTTT. Translating gives CASSDRAPGSGTEAFF. The rearrangement uses TRBV6-2 or TRBV6-3 and TRBJ1-1, with TRBD1 matching 7 bases. Germline V gene sequence: CDR1 MNHEY, CDR2 SVGEGT. Trimming at V came to 6 bases and at J to 5 bases, leaving 15 bases not matched to a gene. The CDR3 is 16 amino acids.

The chain has TRBV12-3 or TRBV12-4 and TRBJ1-1, with TRBD1 as a possible D gene (6 bases). This CDR3 has 12 amino acids. V was clipped by 6 bases and J by 1 base, with 6 bases between them. In DNA, the CDR3 is TGTGCCAGCAGACAGGGGAACACTGAAGCTTTCTTT. It yields the protein CASRQGNTEAFF.

The rearrangement links TRBV27 to TRBJ1-4; no clear D. The CDR3 extends over 15 amino acids. Germline CDR1 MNHEY, CDR2 SMNVEV (reference sequence). Trimming removed 3 bases from V and 0 bases from J, with 8 bases in between. CDR3 sequence reads: CASSLSRATNEKLFF. For the CDR3, the DNA is TGTGCCAGCAGTTTGTCGAGGGCAACTAATGAAAAACTGTTTTTT.

The chain couples TRBV30 to TRBJ1-5, with TRBD1 matching over 7 bases. The CDR3 sequence is 15 residues long. Germline trimming cut 1 base from V and 4 bases from J; bases unmatched to any gene: 7. Germline CDR1 is GTSNPN and CDR2 is SVGIG (reference sequence). This CDR3 reads CAWSAGQTINQPQHF. The CDR3, as DNA: TGTGCCTGGAGTGCGGGACAGACTATTAATCAGCCCCAGCATTTT.

About this clone itself: In the same sample, other DNA sequences code for this CDR3. CDR3 region: CASSYGGATDTQYF. DNA of the CDR3: TGTGCCAGCAGTTACGGCGGGGCAACAGATACGCAGTATTTT. The rearrangement joins TRBV6-6 to TRBJ2-3; D possibly corresponds to TRBD2 (6 bases). The CDR3 has 14 amino acids. Trimming removed 2 bases at V and 3 bases at J, with 9 bases between. CDR1 is MNHNY and CDR2 is SVGAGI in the germline V gene (reference sequence).

The CDR3 reads CASSEVVSSSWDTKNIQYF. The CDR3 bases are TGTGCCAGCAGTGAAGTGGTGTCATCGTCATGGGACACCAAAAACATTCAGTACTTC. The chain carries TRBV2 and TRBJ2-4; tentatively, D is TRBD1 (6 bases). V shed 1 base and J shed 2 bases, with 21 bases lying between them. The CDR3 consists of 19 residues. Germline loops: CDR1 SNHLY, CDR2 FYNNEI.

The gene calls are TRBV29-1 and TRBJ2-7; D is undetermined. The ends were cut back, 7 bases at V and 0 bases at J, with 10 bases in the middle. The V gene's germline CDR1 is SQVTM and CDR2 ANQGSEA. This CDR3 is built from 12 residues. In DNA, the CDR3 is TGCAGCGGAGCGCAAAGCTCCTACGAGCAGTACTTC. Protein: CSGAQSSYEQYF.

This chain connects TRBV23-1 to TRBJ2-5, with D perhaps TRBD2 (6 bases). TRBV23-1 is filed as an ORF, its function uncertain. V shed 1 base and J shed 2 bases, with 23 bases lying between them. This CDR3 has 19 residues. CDR3 region: CASSQLFHGVAVLQETQYF. CDR3 nucleotide sequence: TGCGCCAGCAGTCAATTATTTCACGGGGTAGCGGTACTACAAGAGACCCAGTACTTC.

This chain connects TRBV7-2 to TRBJ2-5; D is ambiguous. CDR1 SGHTA and CDR2 FQGNSA come from the germline V gene. The CDR3 totals 13 residues. The ends were cut back, 4 bases at V and 5 bases at J, with 11 bases in the middle. The CDR3 DNA follows: TGTGCCAGCAGCTCGTACCAGGTGGAGACCCAGTACTTC. Residues: CASSSYQVETQYF. Using reference TRBV7-2 and TRBJ2-5 for the parts outside the CDR3, the full variable domain is GAGVSQSPSNKVTEKGKDVELRCDPISGHTALYWYRQSLGQGLEFLIYFQGNSAPDKSGLPSDRFSAERTGGSVSTLTIQRTQQEDSAVYLCASSSYQVETQYFGPGTRLLVL.

This clone has only a few counts. The chain combines TRBV7-9 with TRBJ1-2; 9 bases line up with TRBD1. Trimming at V came to 5 bases and at J to 4 bases, leaving 8 bases not matched to a gene. The CDR3 loop spans 15 amino acids. Germline CDR1 SEHNR, CDR2 FQNEAQ (reference sequence). This chain's CDR3 is CASSDWTGEGYGYTF. The CDR3 DNA follows: TGTGCCAGCAGCGACTGGACAGGGGAGGGCTATGGCTACACCTTC. Variable domain in full (rest from reference TRBV7-9 and TRBJ1-2): DTGVSQNPRHKITKRGQNVTFRCDPISEHNRLYWYRQTLGQGPEFLTYFQNEAQLEKSRLLSDRFSAERPKGSFSTLEIQRTEQGDSAMYLCASSDWTGEGYGYTFGSGTRLTVV.

This chain uses TRBV5-1 with TRBJ2-5, with D uncertain. This CDR3 region has 14 residues. The V end lost 3 bases, the J end lost 5 bases, and 14 bases lay between the germline ends. The V gene's germline CDR1 is SGHRS and CDR2 YFSETQ. The CDR3 DNA sequence: TGCGCCAGCAGCTCTTCTACAGATGCGGAGACCCAGTACTTC. It codes for CASSSSTDAETQYF.

V usage is TRBV27 and J usage is TRBJ2-5, with a possible D match to TRBD1 (5 bases). Trimming left V 8 bases short and J 2 bases short, with 9 bases between. This CDR3 spans 12 amino acids. Germline V lookup: CDR1 MNHEY, CDR2 SMNVEV (reference sequence). CDR3 DNA: TGTGCCAGCGAGGACAAGCAAGAGACCCAGTACTTC. Protein: CASEDKQETQYF.

The V gene is TRBV4-1, the J gene TRBJ2-7, with D perhaps matching TRBD2 (5 bases). The ends were cut back, 1 base at V and 6 bases at J, with 13 bases in the middle. The CDR3 spans 14 residues. Germline V gene data show CDR1 as MGHRA and CDR2 as YSYEKL. This CDR3 is CASSQGPGSTEQYF. The DNA for the CDR3 is TGCGCCAGCAGCCAAGGCCCGGGATCGACCGAGCAGTACTTC.

The chain is built from TRBV5-1 and TRBJ2-2; 8 bases agree with TRBD1. The CDR3 is made up of 16 amino acids. The trim removed 3 bases at V and 1 base at J, leaving 5 bases unmatched. Germline V gives CDR1 SGHRS, CDR2 YFSETQ. CDR3 sequence reads: CASSSHRGENTGELFF. The CDR3 DNA reads as TGCGCCAGCAGCTCTCACAGGGGGGAGAACACCGGGGAGCTGTTTTTT.

The chain recombines TRBV6-1 with TRBJ2-7; tentative D call: TRBD1 (6 bases). V gave up 4 bases and J gave up 2 bases, with 6 bases separating them. The CDR3 consists of 12 residues. The germline V gene has CDR1 MNHNS and CDR2 SASEGT. In DNA form, the CDR3 reads TGTGCCAGCAGTGGGACAGCCTACGAGCAGTACTTC. Translation: CASSGTAYEQYF.

The chain couples TRBV20-1 to TRBJ1-2, with a possible D match to TRBD1 (6 bases). Germline values: CDR1 DFQATT, CDR2 SNEGSKA (reference sequence). This CDR3 has 11 residues. V was pared by 5 bases and J by 8 bases, with 12 bases between. The CDR3 DNA reads TGCAGTGCTCAACAGGGCGGAGGCTACACCTTC. This encodes CSAQQGGGYTF.

The chain recombines TRBV4-3 with TRBJ1-4, with 7 bases matching TRBD1. V was clipped by 4 bases and J by 3 bases; unmatched bases: 5. The germline V gene has CDR1 LGHNA and CDR2 YSLEER. The CDR3 is made up of 15 amino acids. The CDR3 reads CASSRLTGANEKLFF. The CDR3 coding sequence is TGCGCCAGCAGCCGCCTAACAGGGGCTAATGAAAAACTGTTTTTT.

CDR3 amino acids: CASSSHRGPRDTQYF. CDR3 bases: TGCGCCAGCAGCTCGCACAGGGGGCCTAGGGATACGCAGTATTTT. The gene calls are TRBV5-1 and TRBJ2-3; the match to TRBD1 covers 9 bases. In germline, CDR1 is SGHRS, CDR2 YFSETQ. This CDR3 has 15 amino acids. V lost 3 bases to trimming and J lost 6 bases; unmatched junction nucleotides: 8.

This sequence joins TRBV9 and TRBJ2-7, with 7 bases matching TRBD1. The CDR3 sequence is 14 residues long. V gave up 1 base and J gave up 6 bases; unmatched junction bases: 7. CDR1 is SGDLS and CDR2 is YYNGEE in the germline V gene. The DNA of the CDR3 is TGTGCCAGCAGCGTACTGACAGGGTCTGGCGAGCAGTACTTC. Translated, it gives CASSVLTGSGEQYF.

Only one count was recorded for this clone. This chain joins TRBV6-1 and TRBJ1-1; no clear D gene. In germline, CDR1 is MNHNS, CDR2 SASEGT. The CDR3 spans 13 residues. Trimming took off 2 bases at V and 3 bases at J, with 7 bases between the two ends. The CDR3 region has the DNA TGTGCCAGCAGTGAACGAGGGTACACTGAAGCTTTCTTT. This encodes CASSERGYTEAFF.

As to this clone: Other DNA sequences from this sample encode an identical CDR3 as well. The J gene is TRBJ1-3, the V gene TRBV2, with unresolved D. Germline lookup yields CDR1 SNHLY and CDR2 FYNNEI. This CDR3 has 13 amino acids. The V end lost 6 bases, the J end lost 0 bases, and 6 bases lay between the germline ends. DNA for the CDR3: TGTGCCAGCAGGGGGAGCTCTGGAAACACCATATATTTT. This sequence encodes CASRGSSGNTIYF.

V gene TRBV5-1 combines with J gene TRBJ1-3, with D unresolved. Trimming pared 1 base from V and 0 bases from J, leaving 11 bases between. This CDR3 spans 16 amino acids. Germline assignment: CDR1 SGHRS and CDR2 YFSETQ. Written as DNA, the CDR3 is TGCGCCAGCAGCTTGCAACAGTTAGTCTCTGGAAACACCATATATTTT. Amino acids: CASSLQQLVSGNTIYF.

V usage is TRBV7-6 and J usage is TRBJ1-2, with D possibly TRBD1 on 5 matching bases. The CDR3 spans 13 residues. The V gene's germline CDR1 is SGHVS and CDR2 FNYEAQ. With 0 bases removed from V and 6 bases from J, the gap between germline ends came to 8 bases. CDR3 sequence: CASSLAQGHGYTF. In nucleotides, the CDR3 is TGTGCCAGCAGCTTAGCTCAGGGCCATGGCTACACCTTC.

The chain uses TRBV5-1 and TRBJ2-3, with 7 bases lining up with TRBD1. J lost 4 bases, V lost 4 bases, and 9 bases had no gene match. CDR1 is SGHRS, CDR2 YFSETQ, per germline. The CDR3 has 15 residues. Written as DNA, the CDR3 is TGCGCCAGCAGCAGAAGACAGGGTAGTGCAGATACGCAGTATTTT. Translation: CASSRRQGSADTQYF.

This clone was seen only once. The rearrangement links TRBV29-1 to TRBJ2-1, with TRBD1 as a possible D gene (5 bases). CDR1 is SQVTM and CDR2 is ANQGSEA in the germline V gene. V was shortened by 4 bases and J by 10 bases, with 8 bases between the two germline ends. The CDR3 runs 10 residues. CDR3 nucleotide sequence: TGCAGCGTTGGTTACAGGGAGCAGTTCTTC. Encoded protein: CSVGYREQFF.

This chain uses TRBV6-2 or TRBV6-3 with TRBJ2-1; 9 bases line up with TRBD2. Unmatched junction bases numbered 10, after V lost 2 bases and J lost 5 bases. CDR3 size: 17 residues. Looked up from germline, CDR1 is MNHEY and CDR2 is SVGEGT. The DNA for the CDR3 is TGTGCCAGCAGTTACCGGATAGCGGGAGATACGGACAATGAGCAGTTCTTC. It encodes CASSYRIAGDTDNEQFF.

In regard to this clone: The same CDR3 arises from other DNA sequences in this sample as well. The chain links TRBV19 to TRBJ2-7, with 7 bases matching TRBD1. This CDR3 contains 15 residues. V gave up 3 bases and J gave up 1 base; unmatched junction bases: 6. Germline CDR1 LNHDA, CDR2 SQIVND (reference sequence). The CDR3 nucleotides are TGTGCCAGTAGTATTGGGCAGGGGGTTTCCTACGAGCAGTACTTC. Its protein is CASSIGQGVSYEQYF. Variable domain in full (rest from reference TRBV19 and TRBJ2-7): DGGITQSPKYLFRKEGQNVTLSCEQNLNHDAMYWYRQDPGQGLRLIYYSQIVNDFQKGDIAEGYSVSREKKESFPLTVTSAQKNPTAFYLCASSIGQGVSYEQYFGPGTRLTVT.